Listed here are 7 T cell receptor beta chains from one sample, sequenced in a study of T cell responses to AZD1222 COVID-19 vaccine. The assay was immunoSEQ multiplex PCR, and TCRdb's table has in-frame clones only and misses some. In the table there are approximately 100,000 clones, 85% to 90% of which are singletons. Sample: peripheral blood, taken on day 0 of AZD1222 vaccination. These TCRs come from an adult in good health.

CDR3 nucleotide sequence: TGCGCCAGCAGCGCTGTAGGCACCCTCACTGAAGCTTTCTTT. It encodes CASSAVGTLTEAFF. The rearrangement links TRBV5-1 to TRBJ1-1; D call uncertain. The germline gives CDR1 SGHRS, CDR2 YFSETQ. This CDR3 has 14 residues. V dropped 4 bases and J dropped 4 bases, with 14 bases sitting between them.

The chain combines TRBV5-1 with TRBJ1-4, with 8 bases that match TRBD1. The V gene end was trimmed by 3 bases and the J gene end by 7 bases; junction bases not matched to a gene: 8. The CDR3 has 15 amino acids. CDR1 and CDR2 from the germline V gene are SGHRS and YFSETQ. The CDR3 bases are TGCGCCAGCAGCTCGGGTTGGCAGGGGGCTGAAAAACTGTTTTTT. Translation: CASSSGWQGAEKLFF. Looking up the rest from reference TRBV5-1 and TRBJ1-4 gives the full variable domain: KAGVTQTPRYLIKTRGQQVTLSCSPISGHRSVSWYQQTPGQGLQFLFEYFSETQRNKGNFPGRFSGRQFSNSRSEMNVSTLELGDSALYLCASSSGWQGAEKLFFGSGTQLSVL.

This rearrangement joins TRBV5-4 to TRBJ2-1; no firm D call. The CDR3 extends over 14 amino acids. Germline CDR1 reads SGHNT; CDR2 reads YYREEE (reference sequence). The V gene lost 4 bases and the J gene lost 0 bases, with 8 bases spanning the gap. CDR3 nucleotides: TGTGCCAGCAGCCTGATGTCCTCCTACAATGAGCAGTTCTTC. This codes for CASSLMSSYNEQFF.

V and J are TRBV5-4 and TRBJ1-6; D is unclear. Germline assignment: CDR1 SGHNT and CDR2 YYREEE (reference sequence). Trimming stripped 5 bases from V and 5 bases from J, with 17 bases between. There are 16 residues in the CDR3. This chain's CDR3 is CASRPSPRGNNSPLHF. CDR3 sequence (DNA): TGTGCCAGCAGGCCCTCCCCGCGAGGGAATAATTCACCCCTCCACTTT.

A single count supports this clone. The rearrangement joins TRBV6-2 or TRBV6-3 to TRBJ1-1, with TRBD1 as a possible D gene (5 bases). The CDR3 is 13 amino acids. V lost 2 bases and J lost 4, with 8 bases in between. Germline V gives CDR1 MNHEY, CDR2 SVGEGT. Written as DNA, the CDR3 is TGTGCCAGCAGTTACGGGGGGAGCACTGAAGCTTTCTTT. It is translated as CASSYGGSTEAFF.

This sequence joins TRBV18 and TRBJ2-2; 8 nucleotides align to TRBD1. This CDR3 region has 16 residues. The trim removed 2 bases at V and 0 bases at J, leaving 2 bases unmatched. Per germline, CDR1 KGHSH and CDR2 LQKENI. The CDR3 nucleotides are TGTGCCAGCTCACCATGGACAGGGACGAACACCGGGGAGCTGTTTTTT. Translating it yields CASSPWTGTNTGELFF.

The chain joins TRBV27 to TRBJ2-3; D call uncertain. V was clipped by 1 base and J by 2 bases, with 7 bases between them. The CDR3 totals 14 residues. CDR1 and CDR2 (germline): MNHEY, SMNVEV (reference sequence). The CDR3 is CASSLYQTTDTQYF. As DNA, the CDR3 is TGTGCCAGCAGTTTATACCAGACCACAGATACGCAGTATTTT.